Below, 15 T cell receptor beta chains from the same sample are listed, as sequenced in a study of T cells in Graves' hyperthyroidism and ophthalmopathy. Amplified TCR beta CDR3 regions came from RNA transcripts. The primer set for the first-round RT-PCR of the TCR CDR3 was HTBI. TCRdb recomputed calls from the multiplex PCR reads with MiXCR, one row per CDR3 protein. The profile covers roughly 170,000 distinct CDR3 sequences, with 9.4% appearing a single time and roughly 23% taken by the ten largest. Material: blood. These receptors came from a young woman with Graves' hyperthyroidism that later progressed to Graves' ophthalmopathy.

Many counts were recorded for this clonotype. V is TRBV10-3 and J is TRBJ1-1; D unclear. The CDR3 loop spans 13 amino acids. CDR1 and CDR2 from the germline V gene are ENHRY and SYGVKD. V was pared by 0 bases and J by 4 bases, with 6 bases between. CDR3 sequence: CAISESLTTEAFF. As DNA, the CDR3 is TGTGCCATCAGTGAGTCCCTGACCACTGAAGCTTTCTTT.

This clonotype was detected many times. This chain connects TRBV3-1 to TRBJ2-1, with 9 nucleotides matching TRBD2. The CDR3 contains 15 residues. With 4 bases clipped from V and 0 bases from J, the junction kept 1 base outside the gene matches. Germline V lookup: CDR1 LGHDT, CDR2 YNNKEL (reference sequence). The CDR3 sequence: CASSRSGSSYNEQFF. In DNA form, the CDR3 reads TGTGCCAGCAGCCGTAGCGGGAGCTCCTACAATGAGCAGTTCTTC.

This clonotype showed up many times. The chain links TRBV19 to TRBJ1-1; D not resolved. Germline-derived CDR1 and CDR2 are LNHDA and SQIVND (reference sequence). Trimming pared 4 bases from V and 2 bases from J, leaving 8 bases between. The CDR3 extends over 13 amino acids. The CDR3 coding sequence is TGTGCCAGTAGTACTCGAAGAAACACTGAAGCTTTCTTT. It yields the protein CASSTRRNTEAFF.

This clonotype was picked up many times. V gene TRBV6-1 combines with J gene TRBJ2-1; the match to TRBD2 covers 8 bases. V shed 6 bases, J shed 8 bases, and the junction held 6 bases outside the gene matches. Germline assignment: CDR1 MNHNS and CDR2 SASEGT. The CDR3 runs 13 residues. The CDR3 DNA reads TGTGCCAGCAGGGGACTAGTGTGGGATGAGCAGTTCTTC. This gives the protein CASRGLVWDEQFF.

This clonotype was detected ten times or more. The gene calls are TRBV2 and TRBJ2-1, with D unresolved. CDR1 SNHLY and CDR2 FYNNEI come from the germline V gene. The CDR3 has 14 amino acids. The germline V and J ends were trimmed by 3 bases and 3 bases, with 9 bases remaining between them. This chain's CDR3 is CASSERRFYNEQFF. CDR3 DNA: TGTGCCAGCAGTGAGAGGAGATTCTACAATGAGCAGTTCTTC.

This clonotype has more than one count but fewer than ten. Germline is not matched at one junction end, which may reflect a read error. The rearrangement uses TRBV29-1 and TRBJ2-3, with 7 positions matching TRBD1. From germline, CDR1 is SQVTM and CDR2 ANQGSEA. The CDR3 consists of 14 residues. The DNA for the CDR3 is TGCAGCGCTGAACAGGGGTTTGGAACAGATACGCAGTATTTT. Amino acids: CSAEQGFGTDTQYF.

In this sample, this clonotype turned up many times. The chain joins TRBV6-5 to TRBJ1-1; weak D call: TRBD1 (6 bases). Trimming removed 0 bases from V and 5 bases from J, with 10 bases in between. The CDR3 length is 14 residues. Germline CDR1 reads MNHEY; CDR2 reads SVGAGI. The DNA for the CDR3 is TGTGCCAGCAGTTACTCGGGGGGCAAGACTGAAGCTTTCTTT. Translation: CASSYSGGKTEAFF.

This clonotype was seen ten or more times. This chain links TRBV28 with TRBJ1-3; D is unclear. Germline assignment: CDR1 MDHEN and CDR2 SYDVKM. V lost 5 bases to trimming and J lost 0 bases, with 8 bases between them. CDR3 size: 14 residues. The CDR3 bases are TGTGCCAGCAGTGTGACCACCTCTGGAAACACCATATATTTT. This translates into CASSVTTSGNTIYF.

This clonotype was counted ten times or more. This rearrangement joins TRBV20-1 to TRBJ2-5; D tentatively fits TRBD1 or TRBD2 (5 bases each). V was pared by 6 bases and J by 5 bases, with 7 bases between. Germline CDR1 reads DFQATT; CDR2 reads SNEGSKA (reference sequence). This CDR3 has 10 amino acids. The CDR3 DNA follows: TGCAGTGCGTGGGGGGAGACCCAGTACTTC. Residues: CSAWGETQYF.

This clonotype was observed many times. V is TRBV12-3 or TRBV12-4 and J is TRBJ1-3, with TRBD1 identical over 7 bases. This CDR3 has 17 residues. V was pared by 3 bases and J by 0 bases, with 8 bases of the junction left unmatched. The CDR3, as DNA: TGTGCCAGCAGTTTTACAGGGGTTACCTACTCTGGAAACACCATATATTTT. Translating it yields CASSFTGVTYSGNTIYF.

In its sample, this clonotype was seen many times. V and J are TRBV7-9 and TRBJ2-7, with D perhaps TRBD1 (5 bases). The CDR3 has 14 amino acids. Germline V gene data show CDR1 as SEHNR and CDR2 as FQNEAQ (reference sequence). The V end was cut by 5 bases, the J end by 0 bases, with 11 bases between. The CDR3 coding sequence is TGTGCCAGCAGCCTACAGGCGATCTCCTACGAGCAGTACTTC. It is translated as CASSLQAISYEQYF.

This clonotype has a count of ten or more. The chain joins TRBV24-1 to TRBJ1-1; D remains ambiguous. Trimming took off 5 bases at V and 8 bases at J, with 11 bases between the two ends. This CDR3 is built from 12 residues. Germline lookup yields CDR1 KGHDR and CDR2 SFDVKD. CDR3 DNA: TGTGCCACCAGTGGCGTGGGGAGGGAAGCTTTCTTT. This sequence encodes CATSGVGREAFF.

This clonotype was counted only a few times. The chain employs TRBV15 and TRBJ2-7; weak D call: TRBD1 (5 bases). From germline, CDR1 is LNHNV and CDR2 YYDKDF (reference sequence). CDR3 length equals 12 residues. Deletions cut 5 bases from V and 1 base from J, with 6 bases between. The CDR3 protein is CATSPGSYEQYF. The CDR3 DNA reads as TGTGCCACCAGCCCAGGGTCCTACGAGCAGTACTTC.

This clonotype was detected only a few times. The gene calls are TRBV19 and TRBJ1-4; 9 nucleotides align to TRBD1. The ends lost 8 bases at V and 7 bases at J; junction bases unmatched: 8. Germline CDR1 LNHDA, CDR2 SQIVND (reference sequence). CDR3 length: 14 amino acids. In DNA, the CDR3 is TGTGCCAGTGCCCGGGGACAGGGATTTGAAAAACTGTTTTTT. It encodes CASARGQGFEKLFF.

This clonotype has ten or more counts. CDR3: CASSILAGEQFF. CDR3 in DNA: TGTGCCAGCAGTATTCTAGCGGGAGAGCAGTTCTTC. J is TRBJ2-1 and V is TRBV27; 9 nucleotides agree with TRBD2. Germline trimming cut 5 bases from V and 10 bases from J; bases unmatched to any gene: 3. Germline V gene sequence: CDR1 MNHEY, CDR2 SMNVEV (reference sequence). This CDR3 contains 12 residues.